This T cell receptor beta chain appears in the sequencing data of a study of T cells in Graves' hyperthyroidism and ophthalmopathy. PBMCs were derived from 10 ml fresh peripheral blood. V was clipped by 1 base and J by 6 bases, with 13 bases between them. The germline CDR1 and CDR2 sequences are SNHLY and FYNNEI. This CDR3 contains 15 residues. This clonotype has a count of ten or more. Its antigen is undetermined. Study-wide results and caveats: Expanded thyroid clonotypes (above 0.001) were mostly also found in blood. Ophthalmopathy and stable hyperthyroidism were separated by a 13 V-J model.

Amplified TCR beta CDR3 regions derived from RNA transcripts. The TCR CDR3 was amplified in a first-round RT-PCR using the HTBI primer set. MiXCR, run by TCRdb on the multiplex PCR reads, gives a single entry per CDR3 protein. The sample includes about 610,000 distinct CDR3 sequences, about a sixth of them seen just once. Sequencing was done on a sample of blood. The chain couples TRBV2 to TRBJ2-1, with D possibly TRBD1 on 5 matching bases. The TCR originated in a woman aged 40 to 50 with Graves' ophthalmopathy. In DNA form, the CDR3 reads TGTGCCAGCAGTGAAGTTGGTCCAGGGATCAATGAGCAGTTCTTC. This codes for CASSEVGPGINEQFF.